What follows are 32 T cell receptor beta chains derived from one specimen sequenced in a study of blood T cell repertoires in COVID-19. Produced via immunoSEQ multiplex PCR; TCRdb's table is partial and in-frame only. The table has about 64,000 clones, about 90% seen once. The sequencing input was peripheral blood. Source of these receptors: an older woman with COVID-19, enrolled during active disease.

The CDR3 DNA is TGTGCCAGCAGTCAGGCGGGGCACGAGCAGTACTTC. Encoded protein: CASSQAGHEQYF. The chain couples TRBV12-3 or TRBV12-4 to TRBJ2-7, with D perhaps TRBD2 (6 bases). Trimming left V 5 bases short and J 5 bases short, with 10 bases between. The CDR3 runs 12 residues.

CDR3 region: CASSSSTSGAYNEQFF. For the CDR3, the DNA is TGCGCCAGCAGTTCCTCGACTAGCGGGGCCTACAATGAGCAGTTCTTC. J is TRBJ2-1 and V is TRBV10-1; 11 bases fit TRBD2. The CDR3 consists of 16 residues. Losses at the gene ends were 5 bases for V and 2 bases for J; bases not matched to a gene: 5. Germline values: CDR1 WNHNN, CDR2 SYGVQD (reference sequence).

This chain uses TRBV7-9 with TRBJ2-3; weak D call: TRBD2 (6 bases). This CDR3 contains 11 residues. Germline V gene lookup returns CDR1 SEHNR and CDR2 FQNEAQ (reference sequence). Trimming took 4 bases from V and 8 from J, leaving 7 bases between them. The CDR3 sequence is CASSSRGTQYF. The CDR3 DNA reads TGTGCCAGCAGCTCGCGGGGTACGCAGTATTTT.

The V gene is TRBV19, the J gene TRBJ2-1, with D unresolved. Deletions cut 3 bases from V and 4 bases from J, with 13 bases between. The CDR3 sequence is 15 residues long. Germline CDR1 reads LNHDA; CDR2 reads SQIVND (reference sequence). CDR3 in amino acids: CASSIQASGYNEQFF. CDR3 nucleotide sequence: TGTGCCAGTAGTATCCAAGCTAGTGGATACAATGAGCAGTTCTTC.

This clone was picked up a small number of times. The V call is TRBV7-9, the J call TRBJ2-1; 7 bases match TRBD1. CDR3 length: 16 amino acids. V lost 5 bases and J lost 4; bases outside the gene matches: 11. CDR1 and CDR2 (germline): SEHNR, FQNEAQ (reference sequence). The CDR3 coding sequence is TGTGCCAGCAGCCAATCGACAGGGATAACTTACAATGAGCAGTTCTTC. Translating gives CASSQSTGITYNEQFF.

The chain's CDR3 is CASSLFGTQNTGELFF. The CDR3 nucleotides read TGTGCCAGCAGCTTATTTGGGACTCAAAACACCGGGGAGCTGTTTTTT. This chain connects TRBV7-8 to TRBJ2-2, with D perhaps TRBD2 (6 bases). The germline V gene has CDR1 SGHVS and CDR2 FQNEAQ. This CDR3 spans 16 amino acids. V was trimmed by 2 bases and J by 2 bases, leaving 12 bases between them. The full variable domain, completed using reference TRBV7-8 and TRBJ2-2, is GAGVSQSPRYKVAKRGQDVALRCDPISGHVSLFWYQQALGQGPEFLTYFQNEAQLDKSGLPSDRFFAERPEGSVSTLKIQRTQQEDSAVYLCASSLFGTQNTGELFFGEGSRLTVL.

This chain links TRBV6-6 with TRBJ2-7; TRBD2 agrees at 10 bases. The germline V gene encodes CDR1 MNHNY and CDR2 SVGAGI (reference sequence). The ends lost 2 bases at V and 7 bases at J; junction bases unmatched: 11. The CDR3 sequence is 16 residues long. The CDR3 coding sequence is TGTGCCAGCAGTTACGGTTCCAGCGGGGGGGCAGATGAGCAGTACTTC. This sequence encodes CASSYGSSGGADEQYF.

The V call is TRBV10-3, the J call TRBJ2-7; 12 bases are shared with TRBD2. CDR1 ENHRY and CDR2 SYGVKD come from the germline V gene. With V trimmed by 2 bases and J by 2 bases, 1 base remained unmatched. The CDR3 has 15 residues. CDR3 residues: CAISEGLAGTYEQYF. The CDR3, as DNA: TGTGCCATCAGTGAGGGACTAGCGGGGACCTACGAGCAGTACTTC.

This rearrangement joins TRBV3-1 (or the pseudogene TRBV3-2) to TRBJ2-3; a weak D match, TRBD2 (5 bases). CDR3 length equals 14 residues. Trimming took off 0 bases at V and 3 bases at J, with 7 bases between the two ends. CDR1 and CDR2 (germline): LGHDT, YNNKEL (reference sequence). The CDR3 DNA reads as TGTGCCAGCAGCCAAGATCGGAGGACAGATACGCAGTATTTT. Protein product: CASSQDRRTDTQYF.

The chain employs TRBV14 and TRBJ2-1; 9 bases match TRBD1. This CDR3 is built from 16 residues. J lost 4 bases, V lost 1 base, and 5 bases had no gene match. Germline V lookup: CDR1 SGHDN, CDR2 FVKESK. The CDR3 spells CASSQGGTGSYNEQFF. DNA for the CDR3: TGTGCCAGCAGCCAAGGTGGGACAGGGTCGTACAATGAGCAGTTCTTC. Using reference TRBV14 and TRBJ2-1 for the parts outside the CDR3, the full variable domain is EAGVTQFPSHSVIEKGQTVTLRCDPISGHDNLYWYRRVMGKEIKFLLHFVKESKQDESGMPNNRFLAERTGGTYSTLKVQPAELEDSGVYFCASSQGGTGSYNEQFFGPGTRLTVL.

J is TRBJ2-5 and V is TRBV11-2, with 16 bases aligning to TRBD2. After removal of 5 bases from V and 1 base from J, the junction contained 4 bases not matched to a gene. CDR1 is SGHAT, CDR2 FQNNGV, per germline. The CDR3 contains 17 residues. Here the CDR3 DNA reads TGTGCCAGCAGCGATGGGACTAGCGGGAGGGTCCAAGAGACCCAGTACTTC. It specifies CASSDGTSGRVQETQYF.

The chain couples TRBV7-9 to TRBJ2-7; 8 bases line up with TRBD1. Trimming removed 5 bases from V and 6 bases from J; junction bases left unmatched: 12. The CDR3 runs 15 residues. CDR1 is SEHNR, CDR2 FQNEAQ, per germline (reference sequence). In DNA form, the CDR3 reads TGTGCCAGCAGCCCCGCGAGTACAGGGGGAATCGAGCAGTACTTC. Its translation is CASSPASTGGIEQYF.

The chain uses TRBV6-2 or TRBV6-3 and TRBJ2-1; TRBD1 matches at 10 bases. Germline loops: CDR1 MNHEY, CDR2 SVGEGT. V was clipped by 4 bases and J by 8 bases; unmatched bases: 8. CDR3 length: 15 residues. DNA of the CDR3: TGTGCCAGCAGTTGGGACAGGGGCAAATTCGATGAGCAGTTCTTC. The encoded protein is CASSWDRGKFDEQFF.

The J gene is TRBJ2-7, the V gene TRBV2, with a tentative D call TRBD2 (6 bases). V dropped 7 bases and J dropped 0 bases, with 16 bases sitting between them. This CDR3 is built from 15 residues. The V gene's germline CDR1 is SNHLY and CDR2 FYNNEI. The CDR3 is CASTKDGTFSYEQYF. The CDR3 DNA follows: TGTGCCAGCACCAAGGACGGGACTTTCTCCTACGAGCAGTACTTC.

The gene calls are TRBV19 and TRBJ1-2, with D uncertain. The CDR3 has 11 residues. Germline V gene lookup returns CDR1 LNHDA and CDR2 SQIVND (reference sequence). CDR3 residues: CGTTTSYGYTF. The CDR3 DNA reads TGTGGCACGACAACCTCCTATGGCTACACCTTC.

This chain joins TRBV7-2 and TRBJ2-1; D perhaps matches TRBD2 (5 bases). The CDR3 covers 14 residues. Trimming took 0 bases from V and 3 from J, leaving 6 bases between them. The V gene's germline CDR1 is SGHTA and CDR2 FQGNSA. CDR3: CASSLAGVYNEQFF. CDR3 DNA sequence: TGTGCCAGCAGCTTAGCGGGAGTCTACAATGAGCAGTTCTTC.

CDR3 protein: CASSSGQGRTEAFF. CDR3 coding DNA: TGTGCCAGCTCATCCGGACAGGGACGAACTGAAGCTTTCTTT. The chain couples TRBV18 to TRBJ1-1, with 8 bases aligning to TRBD1. Germline V gene lookup returns CDR1 KGHSH and CDR2 LQKENI. The CDR3 spans 14 residues. J was trimmed by 5 bases and V by 5 bases; bases with no gene match: 7.

This chain connects TRBV11-2 to TRBJ2-3, with D tentatively TRBD2 (6 bases). Germline lookup yields CDR1 SGHAT and CDR2 FQNNGV. This CDR3 spans 15 amino acids. V shed 2 bases and J shed 2 bases, with 11 bases lying between them. Here the CDR3 DNA reads TGTGCCAGCAGCTTAAATGCGGGAATCACAGATACGCAGTATTTT. Translating it yields CASSLNAGITDTQYF.

The CDR3 protein is CASSLSGQGRGYTF. The CDR3 DNA follows: TGTGCCAGCAGCTTATCGGGACAGGGAAGAGGGTACACCTTC. The gene calls are TRBV11-2 and TRBJ1-2; 9 bases match TRBD1. Unmatched junction bases numbered 9, after V lost 2 bases and J lost 11 bases. Germline values: CDR1 SGHAT, CDR2 FQNNGV. The CDR3 has 14 amino acids.

This chain uses TRBV19 with TRBJ2-3, with a weak D call TRBD2 (5 bases). This CDR3 has 15 residues. Trimming took off 4 bases at V and 1 base at J, with 12 bases between the two ends. Germline values: CDR1 LNHDA, CDR2 SQIVND (reference sequence). For the CDR3, the DNA is TGTGCCAGTAGTAAACCAGCGGCGGGCACAGATACGCAGTATTTT. It encodes CASSKPAAGTDTQYF. Complete variable domain (other parts from reference TRBV19 and TRBJ2-3): DGGITQSPKYLFRKEGQNVTLSCEQNLNHDAMYWYRQDPGQGLRLIYYSQIVNDFQKGDIAEGYSVSREKKESFPLTVTSAQKNPTAFYLCASSKPAAGTDTQYFGPGTRLTVL.

The V and J genes are TRBV4-3 and TRBJ1-1, with D uncertain. CDR3 length: 13 amino acids. Between the trimmed V and J ends, which lost 1 base and 1 base, there was a span of 4 bases. The germline CDR1 and CDR2 sequences are LGHNA and YSLEER. CDR3 DNA sequence: TGCGCCAGCAGCCAAGTGAGGAACACTGAAGCTTTCTTT. Protein product: CASSQVRNTEAFF.

A single count supports this clone. V is TRBV28 and J is TRBJ2-2; 11 bases align to TRBD1. The CDR3 contains 15 residues. The V gene's germline CDR1 is MDHEN and CDR2 SYDVKM. Trimming cost V 6 bases and J 6 bases; bases outside gene matches: 6. CDR3 coding DNA: TGTGCCAGCAGGGGTTTGGGACAGGGGGCCGGGGAGCTGTTTTTT. This translates into CASRGLGQGAGELFF.

The chain's CDR3 is CASSPGLAGSYEQYF. The CDR3 DNA reads TGCGCCAGCAGCCCCGGACTAGCGGGATCCTACGAGCAGTACTTC. This sequence joins TRBV5-1 and TRBJ2-7, with TRBD2 matching over 12 bases. Germline CDR1 and CDR2: SGHRS and YFSETQ. The CDR3 contains 15 residues. V lost 4 bases, J lost 1 base, and 3 bases stayed unmatched. The complete variable domain, with remaining parts taken from reference TRBV5-1 and TRBJ2-7, reads KAGVTQTPRYLIKTRGQQVTLSCSPISGHRSVSWYQQTPGQGLQFLFEYFSETQRNKGNFPGRFSGRQFSNSRSEMNVSTLELGDSALYLCASSPGLAGSYEQYFGPGTRLTVT.

The V call is TRBV28, the J call TRBJ1-3, with D perhaps TRBD1 (6 bases). The CDR3 has 15 residues. The germline V gene encodes CDR1 MDHEN and CDR2 SYDVKM. V was pared by 4 bases and J by 5 bases, with 15 bases between. CDR3 nucleotide sequence: TGTGCCAGCAGTTCACCGACAGGTTTGAGAAACACCATATATTTT. Protein product: CASSSPTGLRNTIYF.

CDR3 loop: CAWSVHRGFSPLHF. In nucleotides, the CDR3 is TGTGCCTGGAGTGTCCACAGGGGGTTTTCACCCCTCCACTTT. The rearrangement joins TRBV30 to TRBJ1-6, with 8 nucleotides matching TRBD1. V was pared by 0 bases and J by 9 bases, with 4 bases of the junction left unmatched. The CDR3 runs 14 residues. Per germline, CDR1 GTSNPN and CDR2 SVGIG (reference sequence).

The rearrangement links TRBV6-2 or TRBV6-3 to TRBJ2-5; TRBD2 aligns across 10 bases. The V gene end was trimmed by 0 bases and the J gene end by 8 bases; junction bases not matched to a gene: 6. The CDR3 is 15 residues long. CDR1 and CDR2 from the germline V gene are MNHEY and SVGEGT. CDR3 nucleotide sequence: TGTGCCAGCAGTTACTCAGCTAGCGGGGGTGGAACCCAGTACTTC. As protein: CASSYSASGGGTQYF.

This chain connects TRBV10-3 to TRBJ1-2; D unresolved. CDR3 length: 11 residues. V was pared by 4 bases and J by 4 bases, with 4 bases between. Germline V gene data show CDR1 as ENHRY and CDR2 as SYGVKD. In DNA, the CDR3 is TGTGCCATCAGTGGCAGCTATGGCTACACCTTC. Translation: CAISGSYGYTF.

This sequence joins TRBV14 and TRBJ2-2, with D unclear. The V gene's germline CDR1 is SGHDN and CDR2 FVKESK. V dropped 0 bases and J dropped 4 bases, with 12 bases sitting between them. The CDR3 covers 16 residues. The CDR3 DNA sequence: TGTGCCAGCAGCCAAGATCTTCCTATCTCCACCGGGGAGCTGTTTTTT. Translation gives CASSQDLPISTGELFF.

The rearrangement joins TRBV24-1 to TRBJ2-2; D is ambiguous. V lost 6 bases to trimming and J lost 0 bases, with 7 bases between them. The CDR3 length is 14 residues. Germline loops: CDR1 KGHDR, CDR2 SFDVKD. The CDR3 reads CATSFGPNTGELFF. In DNA form, the CDR3 reads TGTGCCACCAGTTTTGGGCCGAACACCGGGGAGCTGTTTTTT.

The chain recombines TRBV28 with TRBJ1-5; D unresolved. Per germline, CDR1 MDHEN and CDR2 SYDVKM. V shed 9 bases and J shed 7 bases, with 19 bases lying between them. This CDR3 has 14 amino acids. The CDR3 sequence is CASCPFGPSQPQHF. The DNA of the CDR3 is TGTGCCAGTTGCCCTTTTGGGCCAAGCCAGCCCCAGCATTTT.

The rearrangement joins TRBV18 to TRBJ1-1, with 9 positions matching TRBD1. Germline values: CDR1 KGHSH, CDR2 LQKENI. The CDR3 is made up of 14 amino acids. Losses at the gene ends were 4 bases for V and 1 base for J; bases not matched to a gene: 1. The CDR3 sequence is CASSRGQGNTEAFF. As DNA, the CDR3 is TGTGCCAGCTCACGGGGACAGGGGAACACTGAAGCTTTCTTT.

Only one count was recorded for this clone. The chain links TRBV7-6 to TRBJ1-3, with 7 bases lining up with TRBD1. V was pared by 4 bases and J by 0 bases, with 3 bases of the junction left unmatched. This CDR3 is built from 15 residues. Germline CDR1 SGHVS, CDR2 FNYEAQ. Here the CDR3 reads CASSSQGVSGNTIYF. CDR3 in DNA: TGTGCCAGCAGCTCCCAGGGGGTCTCTGGAAACACCATATATTTT.